The T cell receptor (beta chain) under discussion was sequenced for a study of blood T cell repertoires in COVID-19. As for the study in general: The samples span acute and convalescent COVID-19 from the United States, Italy and Spain. The cDNA or gDNA used as material had been derived from T cells, B-cell-depleted T cells, or PBMCs.

The ends were cut back, 2 bases at V and 12 bases at J, with 17 bases in the middle. CDR3 length equals 14 residues. CDR1 and CDR2 from the germline V gene are SNHLY and FYNNEI. Original handling: Reference gene primer amplification yielded estimated nucleated cell counts. Clones were read by immunoSEQ multiplex PCR, and TCRdb kept only the in-frame ones, dropping some. V and J calls and clone size are given by that table; D and trimming were obtained from the DNA. Of 200,000 or so clones in the sample, approximately 85% were seen once. This clone was seen only a few times. This sequence was found in a human donor with active or convalescent COVID-19. The donor label of this sample is uncertain. Source material: peripheral blood. The gene calls are TRBV2 and TRBJ1-3; no definite D call. The CDR3 reads CASSEFRDTSNIYF. The CDR3 nucleotides are TGTGCCAGCAGTGAATTCCGAGACACAAGCAACATATATTTT.